A selection of T cell receptor beta chains follows, all from one sample in a study of circulating and synovial CD4+ cells in juvenile arthritis. Generated by immunoSEQ multiplex PCR, the TCRdb table keeps only in-frame clones and is missing some. Seen here are about 35,000 clones, nearly 95% observed once, and the top ten hold roughly 0.15%. Sequencing input: CD4+ T cells from blood. The receptors shown here come from a human donor with juvenile idiopathic arthritis. CDR3s include the opening cysteine and the closing phenylalanine or tryptophan. A D gene is named only where the DNA matches it firmly. Some rows have no size entry. The others give once, few or many, or a class for an expanded clone.

abundance: -
j_gene: TRBJ2-1
v_gene: TRBV12-5
d_gene: TRBD2
CDR3nt: TGTGCTAGTGGTTTGGTAACAAAAACTAGCGGATACAATGAGCAGTTCTTC
CDR3aa: CASGLVTKTSGYNEQFF

abundance: -
j_gene: TRBJ2-1
v_gene: TRBV10-1
d_gene: TRBD1
CDR3nt: TGCGCCAGCAGTACCCGGGACAGGCGGAACAATGAGCAGTTCTTC
CDR3aa: CASSTRDRRNNEQFF

abundance: -
j_gene: TRBJ2-1
v_gene: TRBV27
d_gene: TRBD2
CDR3nt: TGTGCCAGCAGTATCTCACCGGGGGGATCCTACAATGAGCAGTTCTTC
CDR3aa: CASSISPGGSYNEQFF

abundance: -
j_gene: TRBJ1-5
v_gene: TRBV7-2
d_gene: -
CDR3nt: TGTGCCAGCAGCTTAGCACCAGGGATCCAGCCCCAGCATTTT
CDR3aa: CASSLAPGIQPQHF

abundance: -
j_gene: TRBJ2-5
v_gene: TRBV5-1
d_gene: TRBD2
CDR3nt: TGCGCCAGCAGCTGGGGCGGGGGTGCAACCCAAGAGACCCAGTACTTC
CDR3aa: CASSWGGGATQETQYF

abundance: -
j_gene: TRBJ1-1
v_gene: TRBV4-1
d_gene: -
CDR3nt: TGCGCCAGCAGCCAAGATGCGCCCGGGACACATACTACAGCTTTCTTT
CDR3aa: CASSQDAPGTHTTAFF

abundance: few
j_gene: TRBJ1-1
v_gene: TRBV10-3
d_gene: -
CDR3nt: TGTGCCATCAGTGAGGCAGGGTTCGCTGAAGCTTTCTTT
CDR3aa: CAISEAGFAEAFF

abundance: -
j_gene: TRBJ1-2
v_gene: TRBV9
d_gene: TRBD1
CDR3nt: TGTGCCAGCAGCTCTTCAGGGGGCAGGACGGTTAACTATGGCTACACCTTC
CDR3aa: CASSSSGGRTVNYGYTF

abundance: -
j_gene: TRBJ2-1
v_gene: TRBV28
d_gene: TRBD2
CDR3nt: TGTGCCAGCAGTAAAGTGGGACTAGTTTCCGATGAGCAGTTCTTC
CDR3aa: CASSKVGLVSDEQFF

abundance: -
j_gene: TRBJ1-3
v_gene: TRBV4-1
d_gene: TRBD1
CDR3nt: TGCGCCAGCAGCCAAGATTCTGGACAGGCTGGAAACACCATATATTTT
CDR3aa: CASSQDSGQAGNTIYF

abundance: -
j_gene: TRBJ2-3
v_gene: TRBV5-1
d_gene: -
CDR3nt: TGCGCCAGCAGCAACCAGGGCGCCAGCACAGATACGCAGTATTTT
CDR3aa: CASSNQGASTDTQYF

abundance: -
j_gene: TRBJ2-7
v_gene: TRBV28
d_gene: -
CDR3nt: TGTGCCAGCAGTTTTCGATCCTACGAGCAGTACTTC
CDR3aa: CASSFRSYEQYF

abundance: -
j_gene: TRBJ2-7
v_gene: TRBV28
d_gene: TRBD1
CDR3nt: TGTGCCAGCAGTCCGGGGACAGGGGGGTACTACGAGCAGTACTTC
CDR3aa: CASSPGTGGYYEQYF

abundance: -
j_gene: TRBJ2-3
v_gene: TRBV9
d_gene: -
CDR3nt: TGTGCCAGCAGCGATACTAAAGCGTCGTGGGTTTCTAGCACAGATACGCAGTATTTT
CDR3aa: CASSDTKASWVSSTDTQYF

abundance: -
j_gene: TRBJ2-1
v_gene: TRBV4-1
d_gene: TRBD2
CDR3nt: TGCGCCAGCAGGGGGGGGGATAGGGGCATCTTCTTC
CDR3aa: CASRGGDRGIFF

abundance: -
j_gene: TRBJ1-2
v_gene: TRBV6-1
d_gene: -
CDR3nt: TGTGCCAGCAGTGAAGGGGGCGCAGGGGATAACTATGGCTACACCTTC
CDR3aa: CASSEGGAGDNYGYTF

abundance: -
j_gene: TRBJ1-4
v_gene: TRBV28
d_gene: -
CDR3nt: TGTGCCAGCATCGAGGAGGGACGGGGGGAAAAACTGTTTTTT
CDR3aa: CASIEEGRGEKLFF

abundance: once
j_gene: TRBJ2-7
v_gene: TRBV19
d_gene: -
CDR3nt: TGTGCCAGCTCTACGAGGGATATCACCTACGAGCAGTACTTC
CDR3aa: CASSTRDITYEQYF

abundance: -
j_gene: TRBJ1-1
v_gene: TRBV7-2
d_gene: -
CDR3nt: TGTGCCAGCAGCTTAAGTATCGGGGTGCGCACTGAAGCTTTCTTT
CDR3aa: CASSLSIGVRTEAFF

abundance: -
j_gene: TRBJ1-6
v_gene: TRBV28
d_gene: -
CDR3nt: TGTGCCAGCACCCCCCCACAGGTGTTGGGCAATTCACCCCTCCACTTT
CDR3aa: CASTPPQVLGNSPLHF

abundance: -
j_gene: TRBJ1-5
v_gene: TRBV28
d_gene: TRBD1
CDR3nt: TGTGCCATTCTAGACAGGGGGCTGGGTCAGCCCCAGCATTTT
CDR3aa: CAILDRGLGQPQHF

abundance: -
j_gene: TRBJ2-7
v_gene: TRBV7-3
d_gene: TRBD2
CDR3nt: TGTGCCAGCAGCTTCCTAGCGGGGTCGACCTACGAGCAGTACTTC
CDR3aa: CASSFLAGSTYEQYF

abundance: -
j_gene: TRBJ2-3
v_gene: TRBV19
d_gene: TRBD2
CDR3nt: TGTGCCAGTAGCCAGACTAGCGGAAGCACAGATACGCAGTATTTT
CDR3aa: CASSQTSGSTDTQYF

abundance: once
j_gene: TRBJ1-5
v_gene: TRBV4-3
d_gene: -
CDR3nt: TGCGCCAGCAGCCAAGAGGGCTATAGCAATCAGCCCCAGCATTTT
CDR3aa: CASSQEGYSNQPQHF

abundance: once
j_gene: TRBJ1-5
v_gene: TRBV6-1
d_gene: -
CDR3nt: TGTGCCAGCAGTGGTAACCCCGGGGGAAATCAGCCCCAGCATTTT
CDR3aa: CASSGNPGGNQPQHF

abundance: -
j_gene: TRBJ2-2
v_gene: TRBV28
d_gene: TRBD1
CDR3nt: TGTGCCAGCAGTTCGGGACAGGGTAACACCGGGGAGCTGTTTTTT
CDR3aa: CASSSGQGNTGELFF

abundance: -
j_gene: TRBJ2-3
v_gene: TRBV6-6
d_gene: -
CDR3nt: TGTGCCAGCACCCAGGACTTATCAGATACGCAGTATTTT
CDR3aa: CASTQDLSDTQYF

abundance: -
j_gene: TRBJ1-1
v_gene: TRBV5-1
d_gene: -
CDR3nt: TGCGCCAGCAGCGTCACGGCGAGGGCGGGGGGCACTGAAGCTTTCTTT
CDR3aa: CASSVTARAGGTEAFF

abundance: -
j_gene: TRBJ1-4
v_gene: TRBV5-1
d_gene: -
CDR3nt: TGCGCCAGCAGCTCGGCCGATGGGGGGACGAATGAAAAACTGTTTTTT
CDR3aa: CASSSADGGTNEKLFF

abundance: -
j_gene: TRBJ1-5
v_gene: TRBV4-2
d_gene: -
CDR3nt: TGTGCCAGCAGCCACAACAGGGAAAATCAGCCCCAGCATTTT
CDR3aa: CASSHNRENQPQHF

abundance: -
j_gene: TRBJ2-7
v_gene: TRBV7-2
d_gene: TRBD2
CDR3nt: TGTGCCAGCAGCTTAGTCTTCCTAGCGGGGAAACAGTACGAGCAGTACTTC
CDR3aa: CASSLVFLAGKQYEQYF

abundance: -
j_gene: TRBJ2-3
v_gene: TRBV7-9
d_gene: -
CDR3nt: TGTGCCAGCAGCTTAGGGACAACTCCCCCAGATACGCAGTATTTT
CDR3aa: CASSLGTTPPDTQYF

abundance: -
j_gene: TRBJ2-3
v_gene: TRBV18
d_gene: -
CDR3nt: TGTGCCAGCTCACCACCCGTCACAGATACGCAGTATTTT
CDR3aa: CASSPPVTDTQYF

abundance: -
j_gene: TRBJ2-7
v_gene: TRBV6-5
d_gene: -
CDR3nt: TGTGCCAGCAGTTACCTACCTTTTGGAGACCACGAGCAGTACTTC
CDR3aa: CASSYLPFGDHEQYF

abundance: -
j_gene: TRBJ1-3
v_gene: TRBV19
d_gene: TRBD1
CDR3nt: TGTGCCAGTAGTACAAAGATTGGGACAGCTAACTCTGGAAACACCATATATTTT
CDR3aa: CASSTKIGTANSGNTIYF

abundance: -
j_gene: TRBJ2-5
v_gene: TRBV7-2
d_gene: -
CDR3nt: TGTGCCAGCAGCCCCCCAGGCAGGCAAGAGACCCAGTACTTC
CDR3aa: CASSPPGRQETQYF

abundance: -
j_gene: TRBJ2-1
v_gene: TRBV11-2
d_gene: TRBD1
CDR3nt: TGTGCCAGCAGCCCCCTAACAGGGGGCTTCGATGAGCAGTTCTTC
CDR3aa: CASSPLTGGFDEQFF

abundance: -
j_gene: TRBJ2-5
v_gene: TRBV19
d_gene: -
CDR3nt: TGTGCCAGTAGTACCTCGGGGCTTCAGGGGTTGGGGGAGACCCAGTACTTC
CDR3aa: CASSTSGLQGLGETQYF

abundance: -
j_gene: TRBJ2-7
v_gene: TRBV28
d_gene: TRBD2
CDR3nt: TGTGCCAGCAGGAGACGACTAGCGAAAACCCACGAGCAGTACTTC
CDR3aa: CASRRRLAKTHEQYF

abundance: -
j_gene: TRBJ1-2
v_gene: TRBV9
d_gene: TRBD1
CDR3nt: TGTGCCAGCAGCGCCCGATCAGGGGGCACTGGCTATGGCTACACCTTC
CDR3aa: CASSARSGGTGYGYTF

abundance: -
j_gene: TRBJ1-2
v_gene: TRBV7-2
d_gene: TRBD1
CDR3nt: TGTGCCAGCGCTTCCGGACAGGGTAGTATCTATGGCTACACCTTC
CDR3aa: CASASGQGSIYGYTF

abundance: -
j_gene: TRBJ2-2
v_gene: TRBV28
d_gene: -
CDR3nt: TGTGCCAGCAGCCCAAAAGACACCTACACCGGGGAGCTGTTTTTT
CDR3aa: CASSPKDTYTGELFF

abundance: once
j_gene: TRBJ1-2
v_gene: TRBV21-1
d_gene: -
CDR3nt: TGTGCCAGCAGCAACTGGCGGGCGGACAGGAGAGTACAGGTTAACTATGGCTACACCTTC
CDR3aa: CASSNWRADRRVQVNYGYTF

abundance: -
j_gene: TRBJ1-2
v_gene: TRBV5-1
d_gene: -
CDR3nt: TGCGCCAGCAGCTTGGACAGGGATGACTATGGCTACACCTTC
CDR3aa: CASSLDRDDYGYTF

abundance: -
j_gene: TRBJ2-1
v_gene: TRBV19
d_gene: -
CDR3nt: TGTGCCAGTAGTGGGGTAGGGGGGGCAGCTGAGCAGTTCTTC
CDR3aa: CASSGVGGAAEQFF

abundance: -
j_gene: TRBJ2-5
v_gene: TRBV6-5
d_gene: TRBD1
CDR3nt: TGTGCCAGCAGCCGGGACAGGCTTCAAGAGACCCAGTACTTC
CDR3aa: CASSRDRLQETQYF

abundance: -
j_gene: TRBJ2-7
v_gene: TRBV12-2
d_gene: -
CDR3nt: TGTGCAAGTCGCTTCAGGGGCGAGCAGTACTTC
CDR3aa: CASRFRGEQYF

abundance: -
j_gene: TRBJ2-4
v_gene: TRBV4-3
d_gene: TRBD2
CDR3nt: TGCGCCAGCAGCCAAGCTCGGACTAGCGGGGGGGTAAAACTAGCCAAAAACATTCAGTACTTC
CDR3aa: CASSQARTSGGVKLAKNIQYF

abundance: -
j_gene: TRBJ2-7
v_gene: TRBV7-9
d_gene: -
CDR3nt: TGTGCCAGCAGCCTGCCTGCGACTTCTTACTCCTACGAGCAGTACTTC
CDR3aa: CASSLPATSYSYEQYF

abundance: -
j_gene: TRBJ1-5
v_gene: TRBV6-1
d_gene: -
CDR3nt: TGTGCCAGCAGTCGGAGGGGCGGGCAGCCCCAGCATTTT
CDR3aa: CASSRRGGQPQHF

abundance: -
j_gene: TRBJ2-1
v_gene: TRBV4-3
d_gene: TRBD2
CDR3nt: TGCGCCAGCAGCCAAGATTTGACTAGCGGGGGGGCGGGCTCCTACAATGAGCAGTTCTTC
CDR3aa: CASSQDLTSGGAGSYNEQFF

abundance: -
j_gene: TRBJ2-3
v_gene: TRBV19
d_gene: TRBD1
CDR3nt: TGTGCCAGTACCCCACTGGGGACAGGGGTCACAGATACGCAGTATTTT
CDR3aa: CASTPLGTGVTDTQYF

abundance: -
j_gene: TRBJ1-1
v_gene: TRBV11-2
d_gene: -
CDR3nt: TGTGCCAGCACCCATGCAGGAGAAGCTTTCTTT
CDR3aa: CASTHAGEAFF

abundance: -
j_gene: TRBJ1-3
v_gene: TRBV7-9
d_gene: TRBD1
CDR3nt: TGTGCCAGCAGCTTAGCGGAATTCACAGGGGCGCCAGGTCAGGACACCATATATTTT
CDR3aa: CASSLAEFTGAPGQDTIYF

abundance: once
j_gene: TRBJ1-3
v_gene: TRBV28
d_gene: TRBD1
CDR3nt: TGTGCCAGCAGTTTTTTTGGGGGGACAGGGGCCATATATTTT
CDR3aa: CASSFFGGTGAIYF

abundance: -
j_gene: TRBJ2-7
v_gene: TRBV6-5
d_gene: TRBD1
CDR3nt: TGTGCCAGCAGTTTTGGGACAGGTGCCTACGAGCAGTACTTC
CDR3aa: CASSFGTGAYEQYF

abundance: -
j_gene: TRBJ2-7
v_gene: TRBV7-2
d_gene: -
CDR3nt: TGTGCCAGCAGCCTCCGGACGGGAATCTCCTACGAGCAGTACTTC
CDR3aa: CASSLRTGISYEQYF

abundance: -
j_gene: TRBJ1-2
v_gene: TRBV29-1
d_gene: TRBD1
CDR3nt: TGCAGCGTTGAAGAGGCCCGACAGGGGGCTGGGGGCTACACCTTC
CDR3aa: CSVEEARQGAGGYTF